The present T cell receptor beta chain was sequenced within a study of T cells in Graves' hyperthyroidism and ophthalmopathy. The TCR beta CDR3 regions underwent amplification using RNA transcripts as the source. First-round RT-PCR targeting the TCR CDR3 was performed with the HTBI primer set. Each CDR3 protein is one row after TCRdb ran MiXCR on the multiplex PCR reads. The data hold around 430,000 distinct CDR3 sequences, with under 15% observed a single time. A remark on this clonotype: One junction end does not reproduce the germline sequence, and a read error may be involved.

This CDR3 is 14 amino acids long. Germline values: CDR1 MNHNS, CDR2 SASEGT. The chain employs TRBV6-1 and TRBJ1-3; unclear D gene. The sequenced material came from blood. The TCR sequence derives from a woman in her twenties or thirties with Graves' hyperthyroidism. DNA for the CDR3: TGTGCCAGCAGGGACGGATTCTCTGGAAACACCATACATTTT. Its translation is CASRDGFSGNTIHF.